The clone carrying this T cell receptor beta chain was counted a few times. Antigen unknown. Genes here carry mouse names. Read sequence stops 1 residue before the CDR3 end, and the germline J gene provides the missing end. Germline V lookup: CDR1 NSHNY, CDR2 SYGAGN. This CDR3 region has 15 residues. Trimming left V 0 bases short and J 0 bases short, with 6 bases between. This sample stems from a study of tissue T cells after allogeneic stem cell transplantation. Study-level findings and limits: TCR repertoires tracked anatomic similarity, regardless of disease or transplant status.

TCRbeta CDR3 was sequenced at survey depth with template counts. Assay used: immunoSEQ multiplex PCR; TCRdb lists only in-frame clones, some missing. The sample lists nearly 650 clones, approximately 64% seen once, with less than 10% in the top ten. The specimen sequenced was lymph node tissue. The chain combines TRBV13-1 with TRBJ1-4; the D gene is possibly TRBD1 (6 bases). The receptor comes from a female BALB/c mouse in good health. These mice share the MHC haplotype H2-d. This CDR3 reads CASSDAGVSNERLFF. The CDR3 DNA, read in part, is TGTGCCAGCAGTGATGCAGGGGTTTCCAACGAAAGATTATTT.